This T cell receptor beta chain is from a study of T cells in Graves' hyperthyroidism and ophthalmopathy. Study-level information: Peripheral blood was drawn at first diagnosis, prior to all treatment.

V lost 11 bases to trimming and J lost 6 bases, with 16 bases between them. This CDR3 has 13 amino acids. The CDR3 regions of TCR beta were amplified from RNA transcripts. The HTBI primer set served for first-round RT-PCR of the TCR CDR3. TCRdb re-called the multiplex PCR reads with MiXCR, one entry per CDR3 protein. This table has about 350,000 distinct CDR3 sequences, about 20% appearing once. PBMCs were sourced from less than 12 ml fresh peripheral blood. Ten or more counts support this clonotype. As yet, its antigen is unknown. General observations from the study: Ophthalmopathy was predicted by the model a median of about six months ahead of onset. Most clonotypes that expanded in the thyroid above 0.001 also showed up in blood.

This receptor was identified in a young woman with Graves' hyperthyroidism. The chain couples TRBV12-3 or TRBV12-4 to TRBJ2-2; D is perhaps TRBD2 (6 bases). Sequences were obtained from blood. Written as DNA, the CDR3 is TGTGCCGGAGCCTGGGGGGTCTCCGGGGAGCTGTTTTTT. Residues: CAGAWGVSGELFF.